This is a list of T cell receptor beta chains from one sample in a study of OX40 agonist ivuxolimab in advanced cancers. Some clones are missing from TCRdb's copy, which holds only in-frame ones; the method was immunoSEQ multiplex PCR. The sample lists about 62,000 clones; 84% were seen once. The specimen was CD4+ or CD8+ T cells sorted from blood, collected in a trial of the OX40 agonist ivuxolimab. The source is an adult with an advanced solid tumor such as melanoma, head and neck, liver or kidney cancer. Both conserved end residues are part of each CDR3. D genes are given only for firm matches. Clone sizes are given selectively: once, few, many, or a class where the clone is expanded.

NA,TRBV2,TRBD1,TRBJ2-7,CASSVRQGPHEQYF,TGTGCCAGCAGTGTCCGACAGGGCCCACACGAGCAGTACTTC
few,TRBV6-6,NA,TRBJ2-7,CASSGLSEQYF,TGTGCCAGCAGTGGCCTATCCGAGCAGTACTTC
NA,TRBV4-3,TRBD1,TRBJ1-4,CASSQTHGQGREKLFF,TGCGCCAGCAGCCAAACTCACGGACAGGGTCGTGAAAAACTGTTTTTT
NA,TRBV28,NA,TRBJ1-3,CASSVKEGRYF,TGTGCCAGCAGTGTCAAGGAGGGTCGATATTTT
NA,TRBV6-1,NA,TRBJ1-4,CASSRTVATNEKLFF,TGTGCCAGCAGCCGGACGGTAGCAACTAATGAAAAACTGTTTTTT
NA,TRBV5-1,NA,TRBJ1-4,CASSPRSHFEKLFF,TGCGCCAGCAGCCCCCGAAGTCATTTTGAAAAACTGTTTTTT
NA,TRBV27,TRBD1,TRBJ1-2,CASSSSGTGGLGYTF,TGTGCCAGCAGTTCATCCGGGACAGGGGGCTTAGGCTACACCTTC
few,TRBV11-1,TRBD2,TRBJ2-1,CASSTYLLAGGPNEQFF,TGTGCCAGCAGCACTTACCTTCTAGCGGGGGGGCCCAATGAGCAGTTCTTC
NA,TRBV7-2,NA,TRBJ1-1,CASSFPGQHTEAFF,TGTGCCAGCAGCTTCCCCGGACAGCACACTGAAGCTTTCTTT
NA,TRBV6-5,TRBD1,TRBJ1-5,CASRKSGQGNQPQHF,TGTGCCAGCAGAAAATCCGGACAGGGAAATCAGCCCCAGCATTTT
NA,TRBV7-2,NA,TRBJ1-5,CASSLATASPGVPQHF,TGTGCCAGCAGCTTAGCAACAGCCTCCCCAGGTGTGCCCCAGCATTTT
NA,TRBV6-6,TRBD1,TRBJ1-6,CASSYSWQGGSPLHF,TGTGCCAGCAGTTACTCGTGGCAGGGGGGTTCACCCCTCCACTTT
NA,TRBV4-3,TRBD1,TRBJ2-5,CASSRVGQGPGETQYF,TGCGCCAGCAGCCGGGTGGGACAGGGCCCTGGAGAGACCCAGTACTTC
few,TRBV4-3,NA,TRBJ1-4,CASSQDPNPGEKLFF,TGCGCCAGCAGCCAAGATCCAAACCCCGGCGAAAAACTGTTTTTT
few,TRBV4-1,NA,TRBJ1-1,CASSQDRSGRAFF,TGCGCCAGCAGCCAAGATAGGTCAGGGAGGGCTTTCTTT
NA,TRBV28,NA,TRBJ2-2,CASSLTGFGSDGELFF,TGTGCCAGCAGTTTAACAGGGTTCGGGTCGGACGGGGAGCTGTTTTTT
NA,TRBV18,NA,TRBJ1-1,CASSPRRNTEAFF,TGTGCCAGCTCACCAAGGAGGAACACTGAAGCTTTCTTT
NA,TRBV5-1,TRBD2,TRBJ2-3,CASSLGLAGGPGADTQYF,TGCGCCAGCAGCTTGGGACTAGCGGGGGGGCCGGGGGCAGATACGCAGTATTTT
NA,TRBV7-2,NA,TRBJ2-7,CASSFFPDLTYEQYF,TGTGCCAGCAGCTTCTTCCCCGATCTCACCTACGAGCAGTACTTC
NA,TRBV5-1,NA,TRBJ1-5,CASSTGDYNQPQHF,TGCGCCAGCAGCACGGGTGATTACAATCAGCCCCAGCATTTT
NA,TRBV6-1,TRBD1,TRBJ2-7,CASSVVGTGAYEQYF,TGTGCCAGCAGTGTAGTCGGGACAGGGGCCTACGAGCAGTACTTC
NA,TRBV2,NA,TRBJ2-5,CASSRDWGETQYF,TGTGCCAGCAGCCGGGACTGGGGGGAGACCCAGTACTTC
NA,TRBV5-4,NA,TRBJ2-1,CASSLGGAPTYNEQFF,TGTGCCAGCAGCTTGGGTGGGGCCCCAACTTACAATGAGCAGTTCTTC
NA,TRBV23-1,NA,TRBJ1-4,CASSQSQSNEKLFF,TGCGCCAGCAGTCAATCGCAATCTAATGAAAAACTGTTTTTT
few,TRBV15,NA,TRBJ1-3,CATSRDRVSGNTIYF,TGTGCCACCAGCAGAGATCGAGTTTCTGGAAACACCATATATTTT
once,TRBV10-3,TRBD1,TRBJ2-5,CAIRTTGEETQYF,TGTGCCATCAGAACAACAGGGGAAGAGACCCAGTACTTC
NA,TRBV5-1,TRBD2,TRBJ2-3,CASSRGGPEDTQYF,TGCGCCAGCAGCCGCGGGGGGCCTGAAGATACGCAGTATTTT
NA,TRBV9,TRBD2,TRBJ2-1,CASSVGASGGAGQFF,TGTGCCAGCAGCGTAGGGGCTAGCGGGGGGGCCGGGCAGTTCTTC
NA,TRBV5-4,NA,TRBJ1-3,CASSFDRGNTIYF,TGTGCCAGCAGCTTCGACAGGGGAAACACCATATATTTT
NA,TRBV6-5,NA,TRBJ1-2,CASSMTGIGNYGYTF,TGTGCCAGCAGTATGACCGGGATCGGGAACTATGGCTACACCTTC
NA,TRBV7-2,TRBD2,TRBJ2-2,CASSLERGRGELFF,TGTGCCAGCAGCTTAGAGCGGGGCCGTGGGGAGCTGTTTTTT
NA,TRBV19,TRBD1,TRBJ1-5,CASSMVGLGQGDSNQPQHF,TGTGCCAGTAGTATGGTGGGCCTCGGACAGGGAGATAGCAATCAGCCCCAGCATTTT
NA,TRBV11-2,NA,TRBJ1-2,CASSLVSGVYGYTF,TGTGCCAGCAGCTTAGTTTCGGGGGTGTATGGCTACACCTTC
NA,TRBV5-1,TRBD1,TRBJ2-1,CASSSDRVDGQFF,TGCGCCAGCAGCTCAGACAGGGTAGATGGGCAGTTCTTC
NA,TRBV19,NA,TRBJ1-2,CASRGLAHYGYTF,TGTGCCAGTAGGGGACTGGCTCACTATGGCTACACCTTC
NA,TRBV9,TRBD1,TRBJ1-2,CASSKTGGVEGYTF,TGTGCCAGCTCAAAAACAGGGGGAGTAGAAGGCTACACCTTC
NA,TRBV25-1,TRBD1,TRBJ1-4,CASSDWDRGEKLFF,TGTGCCAGCAGTGATTGGGACAGGGGTGAAAAACTGTTTTTT
NA,TRBV7-8,NA,TRBJ2-1,CASSLQDTSYNEQFF,TGTGCCAGCAGCCTCCAGGACACATCCTACAATGAGCAGTTCTTC
NA,TRBV25-1,NA,TRBJ2-1,CASSGSLAENSYNEQFF,TGTGCCAGCAGTGGATCGTTAGCGGAGAACTCCTACAATGAGCAGTTCTTC
many,TRBV10-3,NA,TRBJ1-1,CAISGQGLLGTEAFF,TGTGCCATCAGTGGGCAGGGTTTGCTCGGTACTGAAGCTTTCTTT
once,TRBV2,TRBD2,TRBJ2-7,CASTRGDPSYEQYF,TGTGCCAGCACCCGGGGGGATCCCTCCTACGAGCAGTACTTC
NA,TRBV6-6,TRBD1,TRBJ1-2,CASSDRGRGYTF,TGTGCCAGCTCGGACAGGGGAAGGGGCTACACCTTC
NA,TRBV2,NA,TRBJ1-2,CASSVVPEGGYTF,TGTGCCAGCAGTGTGGTCCCGGAGGGTGGCTACACCTTC
NA,TRBV18,TRBD1,TRBJ2-5,CASSRTGWEETQYF,TGTGCCAGCTCACGGACAGGGTGGGAAGAGACCCAGTACTTC
once,TRBV11-2,NA,TRBJ1-3,CASSLYVGDAGNTIYF,TGTGCCAGCAGCCTCTACGTCGGTGACGCTGGAAACACCATATATTTT
NA,TRBV19,NA,TRBJ1-2,CASGRDISNYGYTF,TGTGCCAGTGGCCGGGACATATCTAACTATGGCTACACCTTC
NA,TRBV11-1,NA,TRBJ1-3,CASSPPGALSGNTIYF,TGTGCCAGCAGCCCCCCGGGGGCCCTCTCTGGAAACACCATATATTTT
NA,TRBV19,TRBD1,TRBJ1-1,CASSILPGGNTEAFF,TGTGCCAGTAGTATCCTCCCAGGGGGCAACACTGAAGCTTTCTTT
few,TRBV5-1,NA,TRBJ2-7,CASSLEVPGEQYF,TGCGCCAGCAGCTTGGAGGTCCCGGGGGAGCAGTACTTC